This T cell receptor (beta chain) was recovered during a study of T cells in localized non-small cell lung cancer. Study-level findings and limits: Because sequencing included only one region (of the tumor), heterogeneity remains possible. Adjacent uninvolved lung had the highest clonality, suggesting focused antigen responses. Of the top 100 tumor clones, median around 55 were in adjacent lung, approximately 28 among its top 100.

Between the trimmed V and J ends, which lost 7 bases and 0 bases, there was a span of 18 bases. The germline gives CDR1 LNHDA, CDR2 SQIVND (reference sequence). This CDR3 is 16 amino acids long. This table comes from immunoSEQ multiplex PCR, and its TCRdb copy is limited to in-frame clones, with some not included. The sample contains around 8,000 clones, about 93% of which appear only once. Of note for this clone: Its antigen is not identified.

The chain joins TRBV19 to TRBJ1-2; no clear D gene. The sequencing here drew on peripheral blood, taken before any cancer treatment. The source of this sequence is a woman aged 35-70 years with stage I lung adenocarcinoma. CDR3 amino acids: CASTHTLGRPNYGYTF. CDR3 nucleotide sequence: TGTGCCAGTACCCACACCCTCGGACGGCCTAACTATGGCTACACCTTC.